Following are 5 T cell receptor beta chains from one sample sequenced in a study of cytotoxic CD8 clonotypes in ibrutinib-treated CLL (dated by TCRdb to the early 2020s). Explained via the paper, the time point label denotes: roughly 25 months on ibrutinib. The library came from the immunoSEQ multiplex PCR assay. TCRdb provides this immuneACCESS table in a form limited to in-frame rearrangements. Some clones are lacking; in checked studies, under half of them reflect an unresolved V gene, and why the rest are absent is not known. The sample yields 40,000 to 50,000 clones; 57% were counted once. The ten largest clones take up about 27% of the sample. The sample consisted of PBMCs, taken after 24 months of ibrutinib treatment. The receptor set was obtained from a human donor with chronic lymphocytic leukemia.

This clone was picked up a small number of times. The chain employs TRBV25-1 and TRBJ1-4; possibly TRBD1 for D (5 bases). The CDR3 is 16 residues long. The germline V gene has CDR1 MGHDK and CDR2 SYGVNS. Between the trimmed V and J ends, which lost 4 bases and 5 bases, there was a span of 17 bases. The CDR3 coding sequence is TGTGCCAGCAGTGGGCCCAGAGGGGACGTAAATGAAAAACTGTTTTTT. Translation: CASSGPRGDVNEKLFF.

This clone was detected a few times. The chain combines TRBV2 with TRBJ1-2; D unresolved. Germline V CDR1 and CDR2: SNHLY, FYNNEI. V gave up 8 bases and J gave up 1 base, with 8 bases separating them. The CDR3 consists of 12 residues. This CDR3 is CASADLNYGYTF. Here the CDR3 DNA reads TGTGCCAGCGCGGACCTTAACTATGGCTACACCTTC.

Only a few counts were recorded for this clone. The chain recombines TRBV4-2 with TRBJ1-1; TRBD1 matches 9 bases. Germline assignment: CDR1 LGHNA and CDR2 YNFKEQ. Trimming at V came to 4 bases and at J to 3 bases, leaving 3 bases not matched to a gene. The CDR3 sequence is 14 residues long. The DNA of the CDR3 is TGTGCCAGCAGCCTCGACAGGGGGTACACTGAAGCTTTCTTT. This translates into CASSLDRGYTEAFF.

The chain joins TRBV10-3 to TRBJ1-2; no clear D gene. V was pared by 0 bases and J by 4 bases, with 6 bases between. This CDR3 is 13 amino acids long. The germline CDR1 and CDR2 sequences are ENHRY and SYGVKD. DNA for the CDR3: TGTGCCATCAGTGAGTCGTCGGGCTATGGCTACACCTTC. Its protein product is CAISESSGYGYTF.

The V gene is TRBV7-8, the J gene TRBJ1-2, with D hard to call. Trimming left V 2 bases short and J 4 bases short, with 5 bases between. Germline assignment: CDR1 SGHVS and CDR2 FQNEAQ. This CDR3 region has 12 residues. CDR3 amino acids: CASSLSLYGYTF. As DNA, the CDR3 is TGTGCCAGCAGCTTAAGCCTCTATGGCTACACCTTC.